The entry below describes one T cell receptor (beta chain). This entry is derived from a study of control samples from healthy donors and cancer patients. Produced via immunoSEQ multiplex PCR; TCRdb's table is partial and in-frame only. The data contain some 87,000 clones, 70% to 85% of them singletons. CDR3 length: 13 residues. Looked up from germline, CDR1 is MDHEN and CDR2 is SYDVKM. V dropped 5 bases and J dropped 7 bases, with 15 bases sitting between them. This clonotype originated in a man aged 60 to 75 with head and neck cancer. Sequenced sample: PBMCs. The V and J genes are TRBV28 and TRBJ2-7; D remains ambiguous. The CDR3 region has the DNA TGTGCCAGCAGTCCCCCGTGGGATATGGAGCAGTACTTC. Its protein is CASSPPWDMEQYF.